This is a list of T cell receptor beta chains from one sample in a study of T cell responses to AZD1222 COVID-19 vaccine. Some clones are missing from TCRdb's copy, which holds only in-frame ones; the method was immunoSEQ multiplex PCR. The data show approximately 150,000 clones, approximately 87% seen once. The material sequenced was peripheral blood, taken 28 days after the second AZD1222 dose. These receptors came from an adult who received the AZD1222 COVID-19 vaccine. Each CDR3 is given with its conserved first and last residue. D genes are given only for firm matches.

TRBJ2-7	TRBV6-2/TRBV6-3	TRBD2	CASSPRKAGTRSYEQYF	TGTGCCAGCAGCCCCCGCAAAGCGGGGACTCGCTCCTACGAGCAGTACTTC
TRBJ2-4	TRBV15	TRBD2	CATSRLRGGSYIQYF	TGTGCCACCAGCAGACTGCGGGGGGGGTCTTACATTCAGTACTTC
TRBJ1-4	TRBV18	NA	CASSPGSPTLKLFF	TGTGCCAGCTCTCCCGGGTCCCCAACTCTTAAACTGTTTTTT
TRBJ2-2	TRBV6-6	NA	CASRGGGGAYTGELFF	TGTGCCAGCAGGGGTGGCGGGGGCGCGTACACCGGGGAGCTGTTTTTT
TRBJ1-1	TRBV7-8	NA	CASSSDGVNTEAFF	TGTGCCAGCAGCTCGGACGGTGTGAACACTGAAGCTTTCTTT
TRBJ2-3	TRBV11-3	NA	CASSLDGYLTDTQYF	TGTGCCAGCAGCTTAGATGGATATCTCACAGATACGCAGTATTTT
TRBJ2-1	TRBV6-5	TRBD2	CAVSGGVNEQFF	TGTGCCGTAAGCGGGGGGGTGAATGAGCAGTTCTTC
TRBJ1-6	TRBV9	NA	CASSKRGPPAYNSPLHF	TGTGCCAGCAGCAAAAGAGGGCCACCGGCCTATAATTCACCCCTCCACTTT
TRBJ2-3	TRBV29-1	NA	CSVEDQGQSDTQYF	TGCAGCGTTGAAGATCAAGGGCAGTCAGATACGCAGTATTTT
TRBJ2-1	TRBV2	NA	CASRDLGVWQFF	TGTGCCAGCAGGGACCTCGGTGTATGGCAGTTCTTC
TRBJ1-1	TRBV7-9	TRBD1	CASSLPPRDRGLVTEAFF	TGTGCCAGCAGCTTACCTCCCCGGGACAGGGGGCTGGTCACTGAAGCTTTCTTT
TRBJ2-2	TRBV5-1	TRBD2	CASRRTSGEINTGELFF	TGCGCCAGCCGACGGACTAGCGGGGAGATTAACACCGGGGAGCTGTTTTTT
TRBJ1-6	TRBV5-1	NA	CASSLDYSDSGKRPLHF	TGCGCCAGCAGCTTGGATTACAGCGACTCCGGGAAACGACCCCTCCACTTT
TRBJ1-2	TRBV30	NA	CAWRAQGWYGYTF	TGTGCCTGGAGGGCACAGGGTTGGTATGGCTACACCTTC
TRBJ1-4	TRBV6-5	NA	CASSRGINEKLFF	TGTGCCAGCAGCCGAGGGATTAATGAAAAACTGTTTTTT